This T cell receptor (beta chain) was sequenced in a study of blood T cells in healthy people across ages. The CDR3 is 17 amino acids long, termini counted. Germline CDR1 and CDR2: SGHTA and FQGNSA. The use of a sample-barcoded 5' primer and a J-beta primer mix characterized a second PCR of about 7 to 12 cycles. One entry per CDR3 protein, called by TCRdb with MiXCR from the 5' RACE reads. This sample has fewer than 1 million distinct CDR3 sequences, with around 45% found just once. For this clonotype: As the CDR3 is not closed by the conserved phenylalanine or tryptophan, this likely results from a read error. No DNA is shown, since the ends of the CDR3 on it are uncertain; the CDR3 is the one TCRdb lists.

The sequence was collected from a man aged 55 to 69 in good health. The V call is TRBV7-2, the J call TRBJ2-1; the table's D gene call, TRBD1, was not cross checked with the DNA. The sample was blood. The CDR3 loop reads CASSLVGDRGRGYTFGS.